This T cell receptor (beta chain) was observed in a study of blood T cell repertoires in COVID-19. Study context: From T cells, B-cell-depleted T cells, or PBMCs came the material, which was cDNA or gDNA.

The method was immunoSEQ multiplex PCR; TCRdb's version includes in-frame clones alone and lacks a portion of them. The data hold some 290,000 clones, with over 80% observed a single time. The sample comprised peripheral blood. The source of this sequence is a man aged 60 to 75 who had recovered from COVID-19.

In DNA form, the CDR3 reads TGTGCCAGCACGCCGGGGGGCGCGGGGTCCTACGAGCAGTACTTC. Translating it yields CASTPGGAGSYEQYF. V gene TRBV27 combines with J gene TRBJ2-7, with TRBD2 as a possible D gene (7 bases). This CDR3 region has 15 residues. The germline V and J ends were trimmed by 7 bases and 1 base, with 17 bases remaining between them. Germline V gene sequence: CDR1 MNHEY, CDR2 SMNVEV (reference sequence).